Below, 26 T cell receptor beta chains from the same sample are listed, as sequenced in a study of blood T cell repertoires in COVID-19. Here immunoSEQ multiplex PCR was the method, and the copy in TCRdb shows in-frame clones only, minus some. This sample has 540,000 or so clones, with 70% to 90% found just once. The sequenced sample consisted of peripheral blood. The receptor source for this set is a woman aged 45-65 years with COVID-19, enrolled during active disease.

The table lists this clone with a few counts. The CDR3 loop reads CASSEGFAGNTIYF. The CDR3 DNA is TGTGCCAGCAGTGAAGGTTTCGCTGGAAACACCATATATTTT. The rearrangement uses TRBV2 and TRBJ1-3; no reliable D call. Germline CDR1 SNHLY, CDR2 FYNNEI. The CDR3 spans 14 residues. Trimming took 1 base from V and 2 from J, leaving 6 bases between them.

The gene calls are TRBV29-1 and TRBJ2-7, with 7 bases matching TRBD1. Trimming at V came to 7 bases and at J to 6 bases, leaving 12 bases not matched to a gene. The germline V gene has CDR1 SQVTM and CDR2 ANQGSEA. The CDR3 spans 13 residues. As DNA, the CDR3 is TGCAGCGGGGGGCACAGGGGAGACTCCGAGCAGTACTTC. The encoded protein is CSGGHRGDSEQYF.

CDR3 sequence: CASSIKNLAGGHGELFF. The CDR3 nucleotides are TGTGCCAGCAGTATCAAGAATTTAGCGGGGGGGCACGGGGAGCTGTTTTTT. The chain couples TRBV27 to TRBJ2-2, with 11 bases fitting TRBD2. Germline V gene sequence: CDR1 MNHEY, CDR2 SMNVEV (reference sequence). This CDR3 spans 17 amino acids. V trimming: 5 bases; J trimming: 7 bases; junction bases outside the gene matches: 12.

This chain connects TRBV29-1 to TRBJ2-5; a possible D gene is TRBD1 (6 bases). With 6 bases removed from V and 2 bases from J, the gap between germline ends came to 7 bases. CDR3 length: 11 residues. The germline V gene encodes CDR1 SQVTM and CDR2 ANQGSEA. The chain's CDR3 is CSVGHQETQYF. The CDR3 region has the DNA TGCAGCGTGGGACATCAAGAGACCCAGTACTTC. Variable domain in full (rest from reference TRBV29-1 and TRBJ2-5): SAVISQKPSRDICQRGTSLTIQCQVDSQVTMMFWYRQQPGQSLTLIATANQGSEATYESGFVIDKFPISRPNLTFSTLTVSNMSPEDSSIYLCSVGHQETQYFGPGTRLLVL.

The gene calls are TRBV11-2 and TRBJ2-3, with 9 positions matching TRBD2. Germline lookup yields CDR1 SGHAT and CDR2 FQNNGV. The CDR3 spans 16 residues. V trimming: 2 bases; J trimming: 1 base; junction bases outside the gene matches: 4. The CDR3 loop is CASSLRGGGGTDTQYF. In nucleotides, the CDR3 is TGTGCCAGCAGCTTAAGGGGCGGGGGGGGCACAGATACGCAGTATTTT. The entire variable domain, with the rest obtained from reference TRBV11-2 and TRBJ2-3, is as follows: EAGVAQSPRYKIIEKRQSVAFWCNPISGHATLYWYQQILGQGPKLLIQFQNNGVVDDSQLPKDRFSAERLKGVDSTLKIQPAKLEDSAVYLCASSLRGGGGTDTQYFGPGTRLTVL.

A single count supports this clone. The rearrangement links TRBV12-5 to TRBJ1-1, with D unresolved. The germline V gene has CDR1 LGHNT and CDR2 FRNRAP. The CDR3 covers 15 residues. Between the trimmed V and J ends, which lost 0 bases and 2 bases, there was a span of 10 bases. The CDR3 bases are TGTGCTAGTGGTTTGGTACTAAACAAAAACACTGAAGCTTTCTTT. The encoded protein is CASGLVLNKNTEAFF.

This rearrangement joins TRBV12-3 or TRBV12-4 to TRBJ1-1; TRBD1 might be the D (5 bases). The CDR3 is 12 residues long. Trimming took off 5 bases at V and 7 bases at J, with 11 bases between the two ends. The CDR3 bases are TGTGCCAGCAGTCGGGGGAAGGATGAAGCTTTCTTT. It specifies CASSRGKDEAFF.

This chain joins TRBV2 and TRBJ1-2; D unresolved. V lost 5 bases to trimming and J lost 0 bases, with 10 bases between them. CDR1 and CDR2 (germline): SNHLY, FYNNEI. The CDR3 is 14 residues long. The CDR3 reads CASSSISTNYGYTF. As DNA, the CDR3 is TGTGCCAGCAGTTCTATATCGACTAACTATGGCTACACCTTC.

This clone was detected a few times. The chain is built from TRBV7-9 and TRBJ2-7, with D possibly matching TRBD2 (6 bases). The V and J ends lost 5 bases and 1 base respectively, with 12 bases between them. The CDR3 spans 14 residues. CDR1 is SEHNR, CDR2 FQNEAQ, per germline (reference sequence). The CDR3 is CASSPGTYSYEQYF. DNA for the CDR3: TGTGCCAGCAGCCCCGGGACTTATTCCTACGAGCAGTACTTC.

The chain couples TRBV13 to TRBJ2-7; D remains unclear. Germline loops: CDR1 PRHDT, CDR2 FYEKMQ (reference sequence). The CDR3 spans 13 residues. The V end lost 5 bases, the J end lost 6 bases, and 14 bases lay between the germline ends. The CDR3 sequence is CASSPSLSREQYF. The DNA for the CDR3 is TGTGCCAGCAGCCCATCCCTGTCGCGCGAGCAGTACTTC.

V is TRBV20-1 and J is TRBJ1-1; weak D call: TRBD1 (6 bases). This CDR3 contains 11 residues. Trimming left V 5 bases short and J 7 bases short, with 11 bases between. In germline, CDR1 is DFQATT, CDR2 SNEGSKA (reference sequence). CDR3 protein: CSAGQLREAFF. The CDR3 DNA reads TGCAGTGCTGGACAGCTCCGTGAAGCTTTCTTT.

A single count supports this clone. The chain uses TRBV7-7 and TRBJ2-7; 11 bases line up with TRBD1. CDR1 and CDR2 (germline): SSHAT, FNYEAQ (reference sequence). The CDR3 runs to 15 residues. V lost 4 bases, J lost 4 bases, and 6 bases stayed unmatched. In nucleotides, the CDR3 is TGTGCCAGCAGCTCCGGACAGGGGGCTGGGTACGAGCAGTACTTC. Residues: CASSSGQGAGYEQYF.

The J gene is TRBJ2-5, the V gene TRBV19, with 7 bases that match TRBD1. The CDR3 runs 18 residues. Germline V gives CDR1 LNHDA, CDR2 SQIVND (reference sequence). With 2 bases clipped from V and 1 base from J, the junction kept 13 bases outside the gene matches. In DNA form, the CDR3 reads TGTGCCAGTAGTATAAGCGCCCGGGTGGACAGGCTCCAAGAGACCCAGTACTTC. Its translation: CASSISARVDRLQETQYF.

V is TRBV30 and J is TRBJ2-5; perhaps TRBD2 as D (6 bases). Germline-derived CDR1 and CDR2 are GTSNPN and SVGIG (reference sequence). V shed 3 bases and J shed 2 bases, with 10 bases lying between them. This CDR3 is 13 amino acids long. The CDR3 DNA reads TGTGCCTGGAGGTTCCGGGGGCAAGAGACCCAGTACTTC. Its translation is CAWRFRGQETQYF.

The chain carries TRBV24-1 and TRBJ1-2; D may be TRBD1 (5 bases). The CDR3 totals 12 residues. Germline V gives CDR1 KGHDR, CDR2 SFDVKD. V lost 1 base and J lost 6, with 5 bases in between. CDR3 DNA: TGTGCCACCAGTGATTTACAGGATGGCTACACCTTC. Translating gives CATSDLQDGYTF.

J is TRBJ2-5 and V is TRBV24-1; a possible D gene is TRBD2 (5 bases). Germline CDR1 is KGHDR and CDR2 is SFDVKD. The CDR3 runs 16 residues. The V and J ends lost 6 bases and 4 bases respectively, with 20 bases between them. The CDR3 DNA reads TGTGCCACCAGTAGTTTGGACCTTTCGAGCGGAGAGACCCAGTACTTC. Translation gives CATSSLDLSSGETQYF.

This chain joins TRBV11-1 and TRBJ2-3, with 8 nucleotides matching TRBD2. CDR3 length: 15 amino acids. V trimming: 2 bases; J trimming: 2 bases; junction bases outside the gene matches: 3. Looked up from germline, CDR1 is SGHAT and CDR2 is FQDESV (reference sequence). Here the CDR3 reads CASSLSGGATDTQYF. For the CDR3, the DNA is TGTGCCAGCAGCTTATCCGGGGGGGCCACAGATACGCAGTATTTT. Filled out from reference TRBV11-1 and TRBJ2-3, the complete variable domain reads EAEVAQSPRYKITEKSQAVAFWCDPISGHATLYWYRQILGQGPELLVQFQDESVVDDSQLPKDRFSAERLKGVDSTLKIQPAELGDSAMYLCASSLSGGATDTQYFGPGTRLTVL.

CDR3 sequence: CASSEWTVTPNTEAFF. The CDR3 DNA reads as TGTGCCAGCAGTGAATGGACAGTGACACCCAACACTGAAGCTTTCTTT. The genes are TRBV6-1 and TRBJ1-1, with a tentative D call TRBD1 (6 bases). This CDR3 has 16 amino acids. Germline values: CDR1 MNHNS, CDR2 SASEGT. V was shortened by 2 bases and J by 2 bases, with 15 bases between the two germline ends.

The chain uses TRBV11-2 and TRBJ1-2, with D uncertain. The germline CDR1 and CDR2 sequences are SGHAT and FQNNGV. Trimming cost V 2 bases and J 1 base, with 11 bases left between them. The CDR3 has 15 residues. CDR3 residues: CASSLNRGFNYGYTF. CDR3 bases: TGTGCCAGCAGCTTAAACCGGGGTTTTAACTATGGCTACACCTTC.

The chain links TRBV4-1 to TRBJ1-6; D possibly corresponds to TRBD1 (6 bases). Per germline, CDR1 MGHRA and CDR2 YSYEKL. The germline V and J ends were trimmed by 0 bases and 6 bases, with 12 bases remaining between them. This CDR3 has 16 residues. In nucleotides, the CDR3 is TGCGCCAGCAGCCAAGATCTACAGGGTCGTAATTCACCCCTCCACTTT. Amino acid sequence: CASSQDLQGRNSPLHF.

The chain employs TRBV7-2 and TRBJ1-4; no definite D call. Germline loops: CDR1 SGHTA, CDR2 FQGNSA. This CDR3 spans 16 amino acids. V was pared by 1 base and J by 0 bases, with 9 bases between. CDR3 coding DNA: TGTGCCAGCAGCTTAGATGTTAGTGCAACTAATGAAAAACTGTTTTTT. Translating gives CASSLDVSATNEKLFF.

This clone showed up just once. The chain joins TRBV20-1 to TRBJ1-1; D possibly corresponds to TRBD1 (5 bases). CDR1 is DFQATT and CDR2 is SNEGSKA in the germline V gene (reference sequence). Deletions cut 5 bases from V and 7 bases from J, with 8 bases between. This CDR3 comprises 10 residues. This chain's CDR3 is CSAVDSEAFF. The CDR3 DNA reads as TGCAGTGCTGTCGACAGTGAAGCTTTCTTT.

V usage is TRBV30 and J usage is TRBJ2-7; perhaps TRBD1 as D (6 bases). From germline, CDR1 is GTSNPN and CDR2 SVGIG (reference sequence). This CDR3 spans 14 amino acids. V lost 2 bases and J lost 6, with 17 bases in between. CDR3 protein: CAWSRGNNYGEQYF. CDR3 coding DNA: TGTGCCTGGAGTAGGGGGAATAACTACGGCGAGCAGTACTTC. Full variable domain (missing parts from reference TRBV30 and TRBJ2-7): SQTIHQWPATLVQPVGSPLSLECTVEGTSNPNLYWYRQAAGRGLQLLFYSVGIGQISSEVPQNLSASRPQDRQFILSSKKLLLSDSGFYLCAWSRGNNYGEQYFGPGTRLTVT.

The V gene is TRBV4-1, the J gene TRBJ2-1; 7 bases match TRBD1. Germline V CDR1 and CDR2: MGHRA, YSYEKL. With 1 base clipped from V and 2 bases from J, the junction kept 2 bases outside the gene matches. The CDR3 has 15 residues. CDR3 loop: CASSQGDRAYNEQFF. The CDR3 region has the DNA TGCGCCAGCAGCCAAGGAGACAGGGCCTACAATGAGCAGTTCTTC.

This chain links TRBV6-5 with TRBJ1-1; D call uncertain. V lost 3 bases and J lost 3, with 8 bases in between. The length of the CDR3 is 13 residues. Germline CDR1 reads MNHEY; CDR2 reads SVGAGI. CDR3 nucleotide sequence: TGTGCCAGCAGTTATCTAGAGGACACTGAAGCTTTCTTT. Translating it yields CASSYLEDTEAFF.

This chain joins TRBV7-9 and TRBJ1-1, with D maybe TRBD1 (6 bases). V lost 4 bases and J 1 base, leaving 16 bases between the germline ends. Germline lookup yields CDR1 SEHNR and CDR2 FQNEAQ (reference sequence). The CDR3 runs 16 residues. The CDR3, as DNA: TGTGCCAGCAGCTCCGATACAGGGCGTGGGAACACTGAAGCTTTCTTT. This translates into CASSSDTGRGNTEAFF.